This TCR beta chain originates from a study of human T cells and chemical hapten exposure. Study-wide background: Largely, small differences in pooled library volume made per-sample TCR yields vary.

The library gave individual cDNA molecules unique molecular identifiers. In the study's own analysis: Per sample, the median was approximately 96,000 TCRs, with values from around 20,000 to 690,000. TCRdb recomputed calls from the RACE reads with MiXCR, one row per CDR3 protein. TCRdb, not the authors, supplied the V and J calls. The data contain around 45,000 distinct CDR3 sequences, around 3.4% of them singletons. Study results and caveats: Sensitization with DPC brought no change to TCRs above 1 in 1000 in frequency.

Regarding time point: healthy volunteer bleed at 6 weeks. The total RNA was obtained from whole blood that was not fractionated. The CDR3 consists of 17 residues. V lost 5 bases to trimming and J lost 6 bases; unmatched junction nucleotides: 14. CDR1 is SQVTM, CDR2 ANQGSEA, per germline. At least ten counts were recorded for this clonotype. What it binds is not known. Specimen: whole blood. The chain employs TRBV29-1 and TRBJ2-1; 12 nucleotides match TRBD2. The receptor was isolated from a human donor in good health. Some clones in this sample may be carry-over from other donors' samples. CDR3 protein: CSVRWLAGGPSGNEQFF. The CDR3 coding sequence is TGCAGCGTTCGGTGGCTAGCGGGAGGGCCCTCGGGCAATGAGCAGTTCTTC.